The 6 T cell receptor beta chains presented below share a single source sample, sequenced in a study of blood T cell repertoires in COVID-19. Sequenced by immunoSEQ multiplex PCR; TCRdb stores in-frame clones only, minus some. The sample includes approximately 300,000 clones, around 89% of them seen just once. The sample comprised peripheral blood. All receptors come from a woman aged 50 to 60 with active or convalescent COVID-19.

This rearrangement joins TRBV11-3 to TRBJ2-2, with D maybe TRBD2 (5 bases). The CDR3 sequence is 16 residues long. V was shortened by 4 bases and J by 4 bases, with 16 bases between the two germline ends. Germline V gives CDR1 SGHNT, CDR2 YENEEA. CDR3 DNA: TGTGCCAGCAGCTCATCCGGGGTTTGGGGCACCGGGGAGCTGTTTTTT. This sequence encodes CASSSSGVWGTGELFF.

V is TRBV9 and J is TRBJ1-2, with TRBD1 identical over 8 bases. Trimming removed 5 bases from V and 7 bases from J; junction bases left unmatched: 13. The CDR3 totals 15 residues. The germline V gene has CDR1 SGDLS and CDR2 YYNGEE. For the CDR3, the DNA is TGTGCCAGCAGGGAAACGACAGGGGTGCCTGGTGGCTACACCTTC. It translates to CASRETTGVPGGYTF.

The V and J genes are TRBV28 and TRBJ2-7, with 13 bases lining up with TRBD2. The CDR3 is 17 residues long. Germline CDR1 and CDR2: MDHEN and SYDVKM. Trimming at V came to 7 bases and at J to 7 bases, leaving 16 bases not matched to a gene. CDR3 DNA: TGTGCCAGCACCTCATCAAGCGGACTAGCGGGAGTTCGGGAGCAGTACTTC. It yields the protein CASTSSSGLAGVREQYF.

Only a few counts were recorded for this clone. V usage is TRBV4-2 and J usage is TRBJ1-2; 8 bases align to TRBD1. Germline values: CDR1 LGHNA, CDR2 YNFKEQ. Losses at the gene ends were 0 bases for V and 7 bases for J; bases not matched to a gene: 7. This CDR3 has 15 amino acids. This CDR3 reads CASSQDSGGAGGYTF. The DNA of the CDR3 is TGTGCCAGCAGCCAAGATTCAGGGGGCGCGGGTGGCTACACCTTC.

This clone was counted once. The chain links TRBV4-2 to TRBJ2-7; perhaps TRBD2 as D (6 bases). CDR1 is LGHNA and CDR2 is YNFKEQ in the germline V gene. V was cut by 4 bases and J by 0 bases, with 16 bases left in between. This CDR3 region has 16 residues. The CDR3 reads CASSREQRASSYEQYF. Here the CDR3 DNA reads TGTGCCAGCAGCCGAGAGCAGCGGGCGAGCTCCTACGAGCAGTACTTC.

J is TRBJ2-2 and V is TRBV30, with D perhaps matching TRBD1 (6 bases). This CDR3 is built from 14 residues. Germline CDR1 reads GTSNPN; CDR2 reads SVGIG (reference sequence). V gave up 5 bases and J gave up 4 bases, with 14 bases separating them. The CDR3 sequence is CAWSETGTTGELFF. In DNA form, the CDR3 reads TGTGCCTGGTCAGAAACAGGGACCACCGGGGAGCTGTTTTTT.